The 27 T cell receptor beta chains below were found in one sample sequenced in a study of T cell repertoires in cytomegalovirus infection. These receptors are not linked to any known antigen. TCRdb re-derived calls from the reads in MiXCR, one entry per CDR3 protein. The sample lists 900,000 to 950,000 distinct CDR3 sequences, around 32% seen once, with 10% to 15% in the top ten. The sequencing used cultured CD8+ T cells from PBMCs, collected from culture after CMV antigen stimulation. The source is a human donor in good health (CMV status not recorded). Some clones in this sample may be carry-over from other donors' samples.

This clonotype came up a few times. The J gene is TRBJ1-1, the V gene TRBV7-6; 7 bases fit TRBD1. V was clipped by 6 bases and J by 3 bases; unmatched bases: 7. In germline, CDR1 is SGHVS, CDR2 FNYEAQ. The CDR3 sequence is 14 residues long. The CDR3 sequence: CASSAGGGDTEAFF. CDR3 sequence (DNA): TGTGCCAGCAGTGCAGGGGGAGGTGACACTGAAGCTTTCTTT.

This chain joins TRBV5-4 and TRBJ1-6, with a weak D call TRBD1 (5 bases). The CDR3 runs to 12 residues. The V end lost 6 bases, the J end lost 7 bases, and 8 bases lay between the germline ends. The germline CDR1 and CDR2 sequences are SGHNT and YYREEE (reference sequence). This CDR3 reads CASNKGNSPLHF. CDR3 sequence (DNA): TGTGCCAGCAACAAGGGGAATTCACCCCTCCACTTT.

The table lists this clonotype with many counts. This chain links TRBV7-9 with TRBJ2-3, with D possibly TRBD2 on 6 matching bases. Trimming stripped 1 base from V and 3 bases from J, with 8 bases between. Looked up from germline, CDR1 is SEHNR and CDR2 is FQNEAQ (reference sequence). The CDR3 is 14 amino acids. CDR3 coding DNA: TGTGCCAGCAGCTTAGGGCTAGCGACAGATACGCAGTATTTT. Translation: CASSLGLATDTQYF. The whole variable domain, remainder taken from reference TRBV7-9 and TRBJ2-3, is DTGVSQNPRHKITKRGQNVTFRCDPISEHNRLYWYRQTLGQGPEFLTYFQNEAQLEKSRLLSDRFSAERPKGSFSTLEIQRTEQGDSAMYLCASSLGLATDTQYFGPGTRLTVL.

In this sample, this clonotype turned up many times. In DNA form, the CDR3 reads TGTGCCAGTATCGGAGGGGGCGGTCACAATGAGCAGTTCTTC. Protein product: CASIGGGGHNEQFF. This chain uses TRBV19 with TRBJ2-1; a weak D match, TRBD1 (7 bases). Per germline, CDR1 LNHDA and CDR2 SQIVND (reference sequence). This CDR3 region has 14 residues. Trimming stripped 7 bases from V and 5 bases from J, with 15 bases between.

This clonotype came up a few times. The rearrangement links TRBV6-2 or TRBV6-3 to TRBJ2-7; D gene ambiguous. There are 13 residues in the CDR3. Germline V gene sequence: CDR1 MNHEY, CDR2 SVGEGT. Trimming left V 8 bases short and J 0 bases short, with 11 bases between. The CDR3 region has the DNA TGTGCCAGCGGTTTCGGACGCTCCTACGAGCAGTACGTC. Translated: CASGFGRSYEQYV.

This clonotype was counted a few times. CDR3 sequence: CASSEFLTGYEQYV. In nucleotides, the CDR3 is TGTGCCAGCAGTGAATTCTTGACAGGGTACGAGCAGTACGTC. This sequence joins TRBV6-1 and TRBJ2-7, with 7 bases aligning to TRBD1. Germline V gives CDR1 MNHNS, CDR2 SASEGT. This CDR3 is built from 14 residues. V trimming: 2 bases; J trimming: 4 bases; junction bases outside the gene matches: 5.

The J gene is TRBJ2-3, the V gene TRBV4-1; the D is unclear. The CDR3 totals 14 residues. V dropped 0 bases and J dropped 2 bases, with 6 bases sitting between them. CDR1 is MGHRA and CDR2 is YSYEKL in the germline V gene. The CDR3 reads CASSQDLITDTQYF. As DNA, the CDR3 is TGCGCCAGCAGCCAAGATTTGATCACAGATACGCAGTATTTT.

J is TRBJ1-2 and V is TRBV9, with no clear D. This CDR3 comprises 14 residues. Germline V gene data show CDR1 as SGDLS and CDR2 as YYNGEE. With 0 bases removed from V and 4 bases from J, the gap between germline ends came to 10 bases. DNA for the CDR3: TGTGCCAGCAGCGTAGGAGAGGGTAGCTATGGCTACACCTTC. Its translation is CASSVGEGSYGYTF.

This clonotype was detected a few times. CDR3: CASSRVAGAYEQYV. CDR3 nucleotide sequence: TGTGCCAGCAGCCGGGTAGCGGGGGCCTACGAGCAGTACGTC. V usage is TRBV6-1 and J usage is TRBJ2-7; 9 bases fit TRBD2. The CDR3 runs 14 residues. V was pared by 6 bases and J by 2 bases, with 5 bases of the junction left unmatched. The germline V gene has CDR1 MNHNS and CDR2 SASEGT.

In its sample, this clonotype was seen a few times. This chain uses TRBV5-6 with TRBJ1-5; tentatively, D is TRBD1 (5 bases). This CDR3 region has 15 residues. The V and J ends lost 4 bases and 5 bases respectively, with 16 bases between them. Germline V lookup: CDR1 SGHDT, CDR2 YYEEEE. The CDR3 DNA reads TGTGCCAGCAGCGGACGGACGGAGGGGCATCAGCCCCAGCATTTT. The encoded protein is CASSGRTEGHQPQHF.

The chain joins TRBV27 to TRBJ1-2, with D tentatively TRBD1 (6 bases). Between the trimmed V and J ends, which lost 8 bases and 2 bases, there was a span of 24 bases. There are 17 residues in the CDR3. Looked up from germline, CDR1 is MNHEY and CDR2 is SMNVEV (reference sequence). CDR3: CASGRTGSTGLNYGYTF. Here the CDR3 DNA reads TGTGCCAGCGGTAGAACCGGAAGTACAGGGTTGAACTATGGCTACACCTTC.

About this clonotype itself: This clone may be a read error of a much larger clone one base away. The chain uses TRBV27 and TRBJ1-5; no clear D. The CDR3 is 13 amino acids. Germline-derived CDR1 and CDR2 are MNHEY and SMNVEV (reference sequence). The CDR3 loop is CANSSPPGQPQHF. CDR3 in DNA: TGTGCCAACAGTTCCCCGCCGGGACAGCCCCAGCATTTT.

This clonotype was seen only a few times. V usage is TRBV12-3 or TRBV12-4 and J usage is TRBJ1-2; D is unclear. V was trimmed by 7 bases and J by 2 bases, leaving 14 bases between them. CDR3 length equals 14 residues. This CDR3 is CASTKGLQNYGYTF. The CDR3 DNA reads TGTGCCAGCACCAAAGGTCTACAGAACTATGGCTACACCTTC.

The V gene is TRBV4-1, the J gene TRBJ1-2; D not certain. Germline V gene sequence: CDR1 MGHRA, CDR2 YSYEKL. Trimming cost V 2 bases and J 7 bases, with 17 bases left between them. The CDR3 runs 15 residues. The CDR3 loop is CASSQSRVPSSGYTF. For the CDR3, the DNA is TGCGCCAGCAGCCAATCCCGGGTCCCTTCCTCTGGCTACACCTTC.

The rearrangement uses TRBV7-9 and TRBJ2-1; TRBD1 is a possible D gene (6 bases). Trimming removed 4 bases at V and 9 bases at J, with 16 bases between. This CDR3 has 14 residues. Germline loops: CDR1 SEHNR, CDR2 FQNEAQ (reference sequence). The CDR3 spells CASSSDFRGPEQFF. The CDR3 coding sequence is TGTGCCAGCAGCTCCGACTTCAGGGGACCTGAGCAGTTCTTC.

The chain has TRBV29-1 and TRBJ2-1; D ambiguous. Trimming cost V 7 bases and J 4 bases, with 14 bases left between them. CDR1 and CDR2 (germline): SQVTM, ANQGSEA. The CDR3 consists of 13 residues. CDR3 protein: CSASLNSYNEQFF. In DNA, the CDR3 is TGCAGCGCCAGCCTCAACTCTTACAATGAGCAGTTCTTC.

V is TRBV11-2 and J is TRBJ1-1; no firm D call. V lost 5 bases and J 1 base, leaving 11 bases between the germline ends. This CDR3 has 14 residues. CDR1 is SGHAT and CDR2 is FQNNGV in the germline V gene. The CDR3 reads CASSPNLPNTEAFF. As DNA, the CDR3 is TGTGCCAGCAGCCCCAATCTACCGAACACTGAAGCTTTCTTT.

The chain uses TRBV9 and TRBJ2-4; D perhaps matches TRBD1 (5 bases). CDR1 SGDLS and CDR2 YYNGEE come from the germline V gene. The CDR3 extends over 13 amino acids. V shed 0 bases and J shed 10 bases, with 11 bases lying between them. The CDR3 spells CASSVGQGNIQYF. CDR3 in DNA: TGTGCCAGCAGCGTAGGCCAGGGCAATATTCAGTACTTC.

About this clonotype itself: One end of the junction fails to match germline, which may point to a read error. The chain employs TRBV7-6 and TRBJ1-2; D unclear. The CDR3 contains 14 residues. Germline V gene lookup returns CDR1 SGHVS and CDR2 FNYEAQ. CDR3 residues: CVSSWDRTPASYTF. CDR3 in DNA: TGTGTCAGCAGCTGGGATCGGACCCCGGCGAGCTACACCTTC.

This clonotype was counted a single time. The gene calls are TRBV7-6 and TRBJ2-5; no clear D. CDR3 length: 18 residues. From germline, CDR1 is SGHVS and CDR2 FNYEAQ. V lost 1 base, J lost 1 base, and 19 bases lay in between. The CDR3 DNA reads TGTGCCAGCAGCTTAGAGCACTATGGATCTGGGCCCCAAGAGACCCAGTACTTC. Protein product: CASSLEHYGSGPQETQYF.

V gene TRBV29-1 combines with J gene TRBJ1-1; D remains ambiguous. Germline V gives CDR1 SQVTM, CDR2 ANQGSEA. The CDR3 is 15 amino acids. Deletions cut 5 bases from V and 0 bases from J, with 16 bases between. This CDR3 is CSVLTLAKMNTEAFF. The CDR3 DNA reads as TGCAGCGTTCTGACTCTAGCGAAGATGAACACTGAAGCTTTCTTT.

This clonotype was recorded at least ten times. V is TRBV27 and J is TRBJ2-1, with D possibly being TRBD2 (5 bases). CDR3 length: 16 residues. The germline CDR1 and CDR2 sequences are MNHEY and SMNVEV (reference sequence). V was shortened by 5 bases and J by 4 bases, with 18 bases between the two germline ends. CDR3 sequence (DNA): TGTGCCAGCAGTCCGGCCCGGGGTGGAGGTTACAATGAGCAGTTCTTC. Its protein product is CASSPARGGGYNEQFF.

The rearrangement links TRBV14 to TRBJ1-4; the D is unclear. V lost 0 bases and J 5 bases, leaving 16 bases between the germline ends. From germline, CDR1 is SGHDN and CDR2 FVKESK. There are 17 residues in the CDR3. The CDR3 reads CASSQEVSRTLNEKLFF. The CDR3 coding sequence is TGTGCCAGCAGCCAAGAGGTCAGCCGGACCCTAAATGAAAAACTGTTTTTT.

On this clonotype: At one boundary the junction diverges from the germline segment, which might be a read error. The rearrangement uses TRBV4-1 and TRBJ2-3; D unresolved. The V gene's germline CDR1 is MGHRA and CDR2 YSYEKL. The CDR3 runs 12 residues. The CDR3 loop is CASSPLVNTQYF. CDR3 DNA: TGTGCCAGCAGCCCCCTGGTTAATACGCAGTATTTT.

This chain uses TRBV10-3 with TRBJ1-1; no clear D. V was pared by 4 bases and J by 3 bases, with 18 bases between. Germline-derived CDR1 and CDR2 are ENHRY and SYGVKD. The CDR3 is 16 amino acids. The DNA of the CDR3 is TGTGCCATCAGTGGAGGTTTAGGTTCGGCAGACACTGAAGCTTTCTTT. Protein sequence: CAISGGLGSADTEAFF.

The rearrangement joins TRBV27 to TRBJ2-1, with 10 bases aligning to TRBD2. This CDR3 comprises 16 residues. Trimming removed 5 bases from V and 2 bases from J; junction bases left unmatched: 6. Germline V lookup: CDR1 MNHEY, CDR2 SMNVEV (reference sequence). The CDR3 region is CASSQSGGVTYNEQFF. The CDR3 DNA reads TGTGCCAGCAGTCAGAGCGGGGGGGTAACCTACAATGAGCAGTTCTTC.

The J gene is TRBJ1-1, the V gene TRBV12-3 or TRBV12-4, with 8 nucleotides matching TRBD1. The V and J ends lost 7 bases and 3 bases, in that order; junction bases with no gene match: 7. The CDR3 runs 14 residues. CDR3 amino acids: CASTNGQGDTEAFF. The CDR3 nucleotides read TGTGCCAGCACAAACGGACAGGGTGACACTGAAGCTTTCTTT.